Described below is a single T cell receptor (beta chain) sequence and its context. The V end was cut by 0 bases, the J end by 0 bases, with 14 bases between. CDR1 and CDR2 (germline): LGHNA, YNFKEQ. The CDR3 length is 17 residues. The protocol was immunoSEQ multiplex PCR, while the TCRdb copy is restricted to in-frame clones and leaves out a portion. Of 310,000 or so clones listed, roughly 90% are singletons. This sample is part of a study of blood T cell repertoires in COVID-19. Cohort 3 donors were reported recovered after two negative PCRs, clearance, or symptom resolution. The sample was PBMCs or T cells enriched from blood (not recorded which). This chain joins TRBV4-2 and TRBJ2-5, with D unresolved. The receptor was isolated from a woman under 30 who had recovered from COVID-19. CDR3 sequence (DNA): TGTGCCAGCAGCCAAGAAGTTAATTTCCTAGACCAAGAGACCCAGTACTTC. Residues: CASSQEVNFLDQETQYF.